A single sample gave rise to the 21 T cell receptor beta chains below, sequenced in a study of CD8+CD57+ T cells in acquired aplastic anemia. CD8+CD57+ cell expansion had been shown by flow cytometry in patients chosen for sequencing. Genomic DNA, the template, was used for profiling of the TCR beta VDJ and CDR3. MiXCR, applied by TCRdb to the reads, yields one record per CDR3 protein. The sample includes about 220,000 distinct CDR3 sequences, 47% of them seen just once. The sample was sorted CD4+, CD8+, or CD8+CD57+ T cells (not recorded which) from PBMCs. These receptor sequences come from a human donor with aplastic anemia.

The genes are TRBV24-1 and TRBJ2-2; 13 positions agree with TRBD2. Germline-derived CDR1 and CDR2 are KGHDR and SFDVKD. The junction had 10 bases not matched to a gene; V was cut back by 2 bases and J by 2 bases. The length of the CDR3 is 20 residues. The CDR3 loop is CATSDSSRLAGGTNTGELFF. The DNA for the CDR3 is TGTGCCACCAGTGATTCCTCAAGACTAGCGGGGGGTACCAACACCGGGGAGCTGTTTTTT.

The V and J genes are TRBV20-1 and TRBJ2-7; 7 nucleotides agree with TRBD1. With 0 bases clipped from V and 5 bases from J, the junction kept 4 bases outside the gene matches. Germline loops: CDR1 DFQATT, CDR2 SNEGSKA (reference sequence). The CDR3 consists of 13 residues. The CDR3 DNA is TGCAGTGCTAGAGACAGGGGGACCCACGAGCAGTACTTC. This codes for CSARDRGTHEQYF.

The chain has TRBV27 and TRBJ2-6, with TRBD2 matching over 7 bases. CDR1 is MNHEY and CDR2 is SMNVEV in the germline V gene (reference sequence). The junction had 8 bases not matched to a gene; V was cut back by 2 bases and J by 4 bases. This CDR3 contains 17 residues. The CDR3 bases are TGTGCCAGCAGTTTAGGCGGGAGAAGGGGAGGGGCCAACGTCCTGACTTTC. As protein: CASSLGGRRGGANVLTF.

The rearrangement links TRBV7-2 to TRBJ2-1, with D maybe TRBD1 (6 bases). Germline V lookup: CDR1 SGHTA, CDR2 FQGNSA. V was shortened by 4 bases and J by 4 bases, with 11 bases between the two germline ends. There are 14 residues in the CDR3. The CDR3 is CASSSQTGYNEQFF. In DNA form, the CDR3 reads TGTGCCAGCAGCTCGCAGACAGGTTACAATGAGCAGTTCTTC. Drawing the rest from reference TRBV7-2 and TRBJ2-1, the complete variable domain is GAGVSQSPSNKVTEKGKDVELRCDPISGHTALYWYRQSLGQGLEFLIYFQGNSAPDKSGLPSDRFSAERTGGSVSTLTIQRTQQEDSAVYLCASSSQTGYNEQFFGPGTRLTVL.

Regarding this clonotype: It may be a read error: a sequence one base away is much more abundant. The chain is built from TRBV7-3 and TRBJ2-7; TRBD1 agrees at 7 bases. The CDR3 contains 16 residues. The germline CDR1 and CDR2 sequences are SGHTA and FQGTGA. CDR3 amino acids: CASSQERQGTRYEQYF. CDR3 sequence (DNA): TGCGCCAGCAGCCAAGAGCGACAGGGTACTCGCTACGAGCAGTACTTC.

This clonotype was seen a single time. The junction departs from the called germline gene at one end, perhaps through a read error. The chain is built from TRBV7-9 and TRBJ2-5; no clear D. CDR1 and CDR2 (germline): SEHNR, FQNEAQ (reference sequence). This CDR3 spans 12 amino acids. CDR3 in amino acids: CASSPDSETQYF. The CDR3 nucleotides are TGCGCCAGCAGCCCCGACTCAGAGACCCAGTACTTC.

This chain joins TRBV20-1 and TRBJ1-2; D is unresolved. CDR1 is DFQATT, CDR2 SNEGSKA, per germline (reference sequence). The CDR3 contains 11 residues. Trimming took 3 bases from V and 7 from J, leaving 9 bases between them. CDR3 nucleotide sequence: TGCAGTGCTAGGACACGGGGTGGCTACACCTTC. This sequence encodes CSARTRGGYTF.

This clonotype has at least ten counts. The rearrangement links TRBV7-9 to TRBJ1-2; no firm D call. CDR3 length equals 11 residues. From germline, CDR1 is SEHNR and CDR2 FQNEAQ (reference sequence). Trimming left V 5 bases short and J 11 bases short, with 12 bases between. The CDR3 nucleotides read TGTGCCAGCAGCCCGTCGGCAGCGTACACCTTC. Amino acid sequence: CASSPSAAYTF.

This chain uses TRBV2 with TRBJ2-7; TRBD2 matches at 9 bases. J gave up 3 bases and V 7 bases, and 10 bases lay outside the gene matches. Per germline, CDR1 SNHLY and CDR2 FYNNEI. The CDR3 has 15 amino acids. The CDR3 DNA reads TGTGCCAGCACCAAACAGGCGGGAGGGCTCTACGAGCAGTACTTC. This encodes CASTKQAGGLYEQYF.

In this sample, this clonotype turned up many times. The CDR3 region is CASSHPSELRRPQGGDGYTF. The CDR3 DNA reads TGTGCCAGCAGCCACCCATCCGAGCTACGCCGTCCCCAGGGAGGGGATGGCTACACCTTC. The rearrangement joins TRBV9 to TRBJ1-2; D is possibly TRBD1 (5 bases). Per the germline V gene, CDR1 is SGDLS and CDR2 is YYNGEE. The CDR3 runs to 20 residues. V shed 4 bases and J shed 6 bases, with 34 bases lying between them.

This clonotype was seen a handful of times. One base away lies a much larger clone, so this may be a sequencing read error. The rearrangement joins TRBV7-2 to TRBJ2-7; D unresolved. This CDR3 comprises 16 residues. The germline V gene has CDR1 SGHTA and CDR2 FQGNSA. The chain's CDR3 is CASSVAFLPGPGEQYF. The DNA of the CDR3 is TGTGCCAGCAGCGTAGCTTTCCTACCGGGCCCGGGCGAGCAGTACTTC.

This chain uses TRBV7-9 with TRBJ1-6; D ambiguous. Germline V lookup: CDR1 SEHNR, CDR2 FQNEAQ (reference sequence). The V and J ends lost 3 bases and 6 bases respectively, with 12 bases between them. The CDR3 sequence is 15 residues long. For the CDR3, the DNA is TGTGCCAGCAGCTTGGGTGGGAGCACTAATTCACCCCTCCACTTT. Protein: CASSLGGSTNSPLHF.

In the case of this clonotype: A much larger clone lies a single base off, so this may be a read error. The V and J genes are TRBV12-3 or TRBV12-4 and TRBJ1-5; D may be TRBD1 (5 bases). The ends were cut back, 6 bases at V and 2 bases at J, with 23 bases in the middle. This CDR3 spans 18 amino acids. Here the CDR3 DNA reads TGTGCCAGCAGCCTGAAGCCGGGACGGGGACTTGGCAATCAGCCCCAGCATTTT. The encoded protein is CASSLKPGRGLGNQPQHF.

The CDR3 coding sequence is TGTGCCAGCAGTACGGGGTATCCAGATACGCAGTATTTT. Translation: CASSTGYPDTQYF. The rearrangement links TRBV27 to TRBJ2-3, with D perhaps TRBD2 (5 bases). V was shortened by 5 bases and J by 4 bases, with 10 bases between the two germline ends. Germline V gene data show CDR1 as MNHEY and CDR2 as SMNVEV (reference sequence). The CDR3 has 13 residues.

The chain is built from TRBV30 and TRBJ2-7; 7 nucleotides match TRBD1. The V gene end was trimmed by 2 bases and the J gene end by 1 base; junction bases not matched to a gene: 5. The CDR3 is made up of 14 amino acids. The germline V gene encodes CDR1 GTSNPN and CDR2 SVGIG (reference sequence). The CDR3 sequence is CAWSRGGRSYEQYF. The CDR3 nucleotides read TGTGCCTGGAGTCGAGGGGGCAGGTCCTACGAGCAGTACTTC.

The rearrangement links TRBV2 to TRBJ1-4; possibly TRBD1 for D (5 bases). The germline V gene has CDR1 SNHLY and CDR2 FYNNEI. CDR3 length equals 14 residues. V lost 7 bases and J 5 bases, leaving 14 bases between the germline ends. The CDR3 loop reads CASKEGRQNEKLFF. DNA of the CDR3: TGTGCCAGCAAGGAGGGCCGACAGAATGAAAAACTGTTTTTT.

Written as DNA, the CDR3 is TGCAGCGTGGGCGGTCAGCCCCAGCATTTT. Amino acid sequence: CSVGGQPQHF. The chain is built from TRBV29-1 and TRBJ1-5; no clear D gene. The CDR3 runs 10 residues. The V end lost 6 bases, the J end lost 6 bases, and 6 bases lay between the germline ends. Germline lookup yields CDR1 SQVTM and CDR2 ANQGSEA.

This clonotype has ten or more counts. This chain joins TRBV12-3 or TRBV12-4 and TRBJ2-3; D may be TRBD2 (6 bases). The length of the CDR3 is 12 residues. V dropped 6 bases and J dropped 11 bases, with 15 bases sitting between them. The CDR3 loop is CASRRKTRRQYF. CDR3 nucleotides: TGTGCCAGCAGGCGAAAGACTAGAAGGCAGTATTTT.

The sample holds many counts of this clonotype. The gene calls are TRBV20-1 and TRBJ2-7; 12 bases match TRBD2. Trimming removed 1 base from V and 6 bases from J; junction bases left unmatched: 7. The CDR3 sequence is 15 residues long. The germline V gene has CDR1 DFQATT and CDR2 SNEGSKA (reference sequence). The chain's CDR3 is CSARGLAGGPIEQYF. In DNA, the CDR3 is TGCAGTGCTAGAGGGCTAGCGGGAGGGCCGATCGAGCAGTACTTC.

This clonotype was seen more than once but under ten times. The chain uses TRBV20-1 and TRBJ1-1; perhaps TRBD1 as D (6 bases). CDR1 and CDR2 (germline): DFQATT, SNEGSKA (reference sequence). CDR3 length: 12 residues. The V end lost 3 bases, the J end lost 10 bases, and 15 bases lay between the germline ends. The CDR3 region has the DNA TGCAGTGCTAGCAGGGTAGCCAGGGGAGCTTTCTTT. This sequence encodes CSASRVARGAFF.

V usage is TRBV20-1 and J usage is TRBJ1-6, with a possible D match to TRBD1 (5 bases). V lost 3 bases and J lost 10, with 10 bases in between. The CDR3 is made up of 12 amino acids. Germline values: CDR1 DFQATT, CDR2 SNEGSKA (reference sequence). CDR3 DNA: TGCAGTGCTAGGCGGGGCGAATCACCCCTCCACTTT. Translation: CSARRGESPLHF.